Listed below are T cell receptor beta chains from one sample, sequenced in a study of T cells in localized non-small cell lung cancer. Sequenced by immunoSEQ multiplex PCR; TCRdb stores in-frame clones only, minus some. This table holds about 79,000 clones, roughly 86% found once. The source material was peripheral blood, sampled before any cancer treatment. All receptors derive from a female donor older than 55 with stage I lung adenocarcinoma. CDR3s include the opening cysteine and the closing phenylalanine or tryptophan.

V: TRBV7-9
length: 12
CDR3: CASSRSSYEQYF

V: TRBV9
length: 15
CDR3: CASSVASGGMKTQYF

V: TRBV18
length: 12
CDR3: CASSTGNTEAFF

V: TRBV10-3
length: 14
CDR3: CAIRPATGSYEQYF

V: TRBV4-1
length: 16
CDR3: CASSPNRDRRNYGYTF

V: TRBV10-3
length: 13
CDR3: CAISDSGGDGYTF

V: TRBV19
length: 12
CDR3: CASSIGNTEAFF

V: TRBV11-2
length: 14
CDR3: CASSSNRQAREQYF

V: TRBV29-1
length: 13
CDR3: CSVESRSGRDLYF

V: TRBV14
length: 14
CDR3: CASSRDTQSYEQYF

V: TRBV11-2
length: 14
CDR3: CASSVPPATDTQYF

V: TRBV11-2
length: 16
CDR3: CASSFRGGTMYNEQFF

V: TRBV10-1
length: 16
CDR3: CASRISFGNHNSPLHF

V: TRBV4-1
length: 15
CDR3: CASSPGQTANYGYTF

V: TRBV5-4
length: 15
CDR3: CASSLGGGGNYGYTF

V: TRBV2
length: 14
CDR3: CASRYRNSNQPQHF

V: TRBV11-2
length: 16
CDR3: CASSLLGQGARDTQYF

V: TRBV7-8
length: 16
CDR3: CASSGGTGRASYEQYF

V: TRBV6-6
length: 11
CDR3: CASTERYEQFF

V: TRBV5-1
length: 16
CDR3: CASSLRSSGVTYEQYF

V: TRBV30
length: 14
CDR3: CAWIAGGPMNEQFF

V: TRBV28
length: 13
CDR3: CASVRQGNQPQHF

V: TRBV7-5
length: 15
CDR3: CARGDPGQGDGGYTF

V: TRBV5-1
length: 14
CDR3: CASSHSPGETGYTF

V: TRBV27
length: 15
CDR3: CASSFRDRPVNGQYF

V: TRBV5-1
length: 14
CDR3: CASRVQGMENTIYF

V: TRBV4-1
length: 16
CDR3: CASSPGGAKIAKELFF

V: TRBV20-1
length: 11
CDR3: CSAVGGDRRNF

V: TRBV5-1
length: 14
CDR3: CASSMGTGTTEAFF

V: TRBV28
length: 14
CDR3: CASKGTGGAETQYF

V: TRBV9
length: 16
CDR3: CASSVAPGGAGETQYF

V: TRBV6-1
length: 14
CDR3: CASSTGTQADTQYF

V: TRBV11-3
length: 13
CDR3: CASSEDSYTEAFF

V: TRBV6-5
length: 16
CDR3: CASSYLAGVSTDTQYF

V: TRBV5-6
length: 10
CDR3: CASRSSVQFF

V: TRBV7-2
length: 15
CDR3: CASSSLDRAGNTIYF

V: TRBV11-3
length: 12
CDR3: CASSPGARGAFF

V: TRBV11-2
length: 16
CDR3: CASTVMSGTGAYEQYF

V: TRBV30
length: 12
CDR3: CAWSVESNEQFF

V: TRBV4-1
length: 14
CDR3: CASSQVQGIDEQYF

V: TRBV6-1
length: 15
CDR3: CASSEGGAGTGELFF

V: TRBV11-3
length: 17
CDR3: CASSLVSDGQGYTEAFF

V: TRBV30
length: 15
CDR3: CAWSLRTGGPREQYF

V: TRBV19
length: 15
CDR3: CASSIGGGVGSPLHF

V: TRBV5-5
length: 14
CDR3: CASGRGQGLEPQHF

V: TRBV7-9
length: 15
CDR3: CASSLGYSNNSPLHF

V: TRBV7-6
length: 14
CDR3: CASSDIAGNYEQYF

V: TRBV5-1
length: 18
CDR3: CASSLDLYGGSSYNEQFF